These 27 T cell receptor beta chains originate from one sample sequenced in a study of cytotoxic CD8 clonotypes in ibrutinib-treated CLL. Sequencing used immunoSEQ multiplex PCR; TCRdb keeps in-frame clones, though not all of them. Here the sample spans about 200,000 clones, over 60% being singletons. The material was PBMCs, obtained after 24 months of ibrutinib treatment. Receptors were obtained from a human donor with chronic lymphocytic leukemia.

The chain's CDR3 is CASSLQGGYNEQFF. In DNA, the CDR3 is TGTGCCAGCAGTTTGCAGGGCGGCTACAATGAGCAGTTCTTC. The chain recombines TRBV28 with TRBJ2-1, with a possible D match to TRBD1 (5 bases). The CDR3 has 14 amino acids. The germline V gene has CDR1 MDHEN and CDR2 SYDVKM. The V end lost 3 bases, the J end lost 3 bases, and 9 bases lay between the germline ends. Full variable domain (rest looked up from reference TRBV28 and TRBJ2-1): DVKVTQSSRYLVKRTGEKVFLECVQDMDHENMFWYRQDPGLGLRLIYFSYDVKMKEKGDIPEGYSVSREKKERFSLILESASTNQTSMYLCASSLQGGYNEQFFGPGTRLTVL.

This clone was observed a few times. V usage is TRBV6-6 and J usage is TRBJ2-5, with TRBD2 as a possible D gene (6 bases). The germline CDR1 and CDR2 sequences are MNHNY and SVGAGI (reference sequence). The CDR3 is made up of 14 amino acids. V was pared by 5 bases and J by 4 bases, with 14 bases between. The CDR3 loop is CASSLGGNPETQYF. The CDR3 DNA reads TGTGCCAGCAGTCTGGGCGGGAACCCAGAGACCCAGTACTTC.

The rearrangement uses TRBV18 and TRBJ1-2, with D perhaps matching TRBD1 (6 bases). Trimming stripped 6 bases from V and 10 bases from J, with 12 bases between. This CDR3 has 11 amino acids. The germline V gene has CDR1 KGHSH and CDR2 LQKENI. The CDR3 loop reads CASSRGGDYTF. The CDR3 DNA follows: TGTGCCAGCTCCCGAGGGGGAGACTACACCTTC.

This clone appeared a few times. V gene TRBV5-1 combines with J gene TRBJ2-5, with TRBD2 matching over 14 bases. The CDR3 has 15 residues. The germline gives CDR1 SGHRS, CDR2 YFSETQ. V lost 4 bases, J lost 4 bases, and 3 bases stayed unmatched. The CDR3 DNA is TGCGCCAGCAGCGGACTAGCGGGAGGTCGAGAGACCCAGTACTTC. Its translation: CASSGLAGGRETQYF.

This chain uses TRBV2 with TRBJ2-3; TRBD1 might be the D (5 bases). The CDR3 consists of 15 residues. The germline gives CDR1 SNHLY, CDR2 FYNNEI. The V end lost 11 bases, the J end lost 3 bases, and 21 bases lay between the germline ends. The CDR3 loop reads CAGNAWGGSTDTQYF. In DNA form, the CDR3 reads TGTGCCGGTAACGCGTGGGGCGGTTCGACAGATACGCAGTATTTT.

This clone has more than one count but fewer than ten. The chain has TRBV7-9 and TRBJ1-2, with D possibly matching TRBD1 (6 bases). Germline CDR1 and CDR2: SEHNR and FQNEAQ (reference sequence). Trimming took 1 base from V and 3 from J, leaving 9 bases between them. The CDR3 is 14 amino acids. CDR3 in DNA: TGTGCCAGCAGCTTAGTGACAGGTTACTATGGCTACACCTTC. Residues: CASSLVTGYYGYTF.

The chain is built from TRBV10-3 and TRBJ2-7; no reliable D call. CDR1 and CDR2 from the germline V gene are ENHRY and SYGVKD. The CDR3 runs to 12 residues. Trimming shortened V by 4 bases and J by 3 bases, and 7 bases separated the two germline ends. CDR3 in amino acids: CAISGSDYEQYF. The CDR3 coding sequence is TGTGCCATCAGTGGCAGTGACTACGAGCAGTACTTC.

This sequence joins TRBV2 and TRBJ2-5, with 8 positions matching TRBD1. V was clipped by 6 bases and J by 3 bases; unmatched bases: 9. The V gene's germline CDR1 is SNHLY and CDR2 FYNNEI. CDR3 size: 15 residues. CDR3 nucleotide sequence: TGTGCCAGCAGGTTCCGGGAGACAGGGGAAGAGACCCAGTACTTC. The encoded protein is CASRFRETGEETQYF.

This chain uses TRBV27 with TRBJ2-1; D is perhaps TRBD1 (5 bases). This CDR3 region has 14 residues. CDR1 and CDR2 (germline): MNHEY, SMNVEV (reference sequence). Trimming pared 8 bases from V and 0 bases from J, leaving 11 bases between. The DNA for the CDR3 is TGTGCCAGCGAAAACAGGCGCTCCTACAATGAGCAGTTCTTC. Translation: CASENRRSYNEQFF.

The CDR3 bases are TGTGCCAGCAGCGGCTCCGGGCAGCCCCAGCATTTT. It is translated as CASSGSGQPQHF. The chain has TRBV6-6 and TRBJ1-5; D not resolved. Germline loops: CDR1 MNHNY, CDR2 SVGAGI (reference sequence). This CDR3 is 12 amino acids long. V was trimmed by 6 bases and J by 7 bases, leaving 10 bases between them.

The rearrangement joins TRBV2 to TRBJ2-7; no definite D call. The CDR3 loop spans 13 amino acids. Germline V gene lookup returns CDR1 SNHLY and CDR2 FYNNEI. Trimming removed 7 bases at V and 8 bases at J, with 18 bases between. The CDR3 protein is CASTAVLASKQYF. In DNA, the CDR3 is TGTGCCAGCACGGCCGTTCTGGCCAGTAAGCAGTACTTC.

This clone has just a few counts. V is TRBV7-9 and J is TRBJ2-6; the match to TRBD1 covers 7 bases. V trimming: 1 base; J trimming: 1 base; junction bases outside the gene matches: 10. This CDR3 is 19 amino acids long. Germline-derived CDR1 and CDR2 are SEHNR and FQNEAQ (reference sequence). The CDR3 is CASSLGTGFMGSGANVLTF. The CDR3 DNA reads TGTGCCAGCAGCTTAGGGACAGGCTTCATGGGGTCTGGGGCCAACGTCCTGACTTTC.

CDR3 region: CASSKGHDQNTEAFF. Written as DNA, the CDR3 is TGTGCCAGTAGTAAAGGGCACGACCAGAACACTGAAGCTTTCTTT. The V gene is TRBV19, the J gene TRBJ1-1, with D unclear. The germline V gene has CDR1 LNHDA and CDR2 SQIVND (reference sequence). Trimming cost V 4 bases and J 1 base, with 13 bases left between them. This CDR3 spans 15 amino acids.

This clone was recorded a few times. This rearrangement joins TRBV18 to TRBJ2-3, with D hard to call. The germline V gene encodes CDR1 KGHSH and CDR2 LQKENI. This CDR3 is built from 16 residues. Trimming left V 2 bases short and J 0 bases short, with 12 bases between. The CDR3 bases are TGTGCCAGCTCACCAGTAATAACAGTTAGCACAGATACGCAGTATTTT. Translated: CASSPVITVSTDTQYF.

The chain carries TRBV9 and TRBJ1-3, with TRBD1 identical over 9 bases. CDR3 length: 17 residues. CDR1 and CDR2 from the germline V gene are SGDLS and YYNGEE. V was clipped by 0 bases and J by 0 bases; unmatched bases: 4. CDR3: CASSVAGTGFSGNTIYF. The CDR3 coding sequence is TGTGCCAGCAGCGTAGCTGGGACAGGGTTCTCTGGAAACACCATATATTTT.

V and J are TRBV4-3 and TRBJ2-7; unclear D gene. This CDR3 spans 13 amino acids. Trimming left V 0 bases short and J 3 bases short, with 6 bases between. In germline, CDR1 is LGHNA, CDR2 YSLEER. The CDR3 is CASSQDLIYEQYF. The CDR3 nucleotides are TGCGCCAGCAGCCAAGATTTAATCTACGAGCAGTACTTC.

V gene TRBV11-2 combines with J gene TRBJ2-7; TRBD2 might be the D (5 bases). The germline V and J ends were trimmed by 5 bases and 3 bases, with 14 bases remaining between them. Germline CDR1 is SGHAT and CDR2 is FQNNGV. The CDR3 sequence is 14 residues long. The CDR3 DNA follows: TGTGCCAGCAGCCCCCGAGGGCAGTTCTACGAGCAGTACTTC. Translating it yields CASSPRGQFYEQYF.

This clone has only a few counts. The V and J genes are TRBV6-5 and TRBJ1-4, with 10 bases fitting TRBD1. The CDR3 has 14 amino acids. The germline V gene has CDR1 MNHEY and CDR2 SVGAGI. V lost 6 bases to trimming and J lost 7 bases; unmatched junction nucleotides: 5. CDR3 nucleotide sequence: TGTGCCAGCAGCAGACAGGGGGCGTCTGAAAAACTGTTTTTT. Protein: CASSRQGASEKLFF.

This chain links TRBV2 with TRBJ2-4, with D maybe TRBD2 (7 bases). V shed 6 bases and J shed 0 bases, with 18 bases lying between them. The germline V gene encodes CDR1 SNHLY and CDR2 FYNNEI. This CDR3 comprises 17 residues. CDR3 sequence (DNA): TGTGCCAGCAGCGAGGGGGGGGAAAGACTAGCCAAAAACATTCAGTACTTC. This translates into CASSEGGERLAKNIQYF.

The J gene is TRBJ2-3, the V gene TRBV4-3; D might be TRBD2 (5 bases). The CDR3 totals 14 residues. Trimming left V 0 bases short and J 4 bases short, with 8 bases between. CDR1 is LGHNA, CDR2 YSLEER, per germline. In DNA, the CDR3 is TGCGCCAGCAGCCAAGACGGGAACCCAGATACGCAGTATTTT. Translation gives CASSQDGNPDTQYF.

The rearrangement links TRBV7-8 to TRBJ2-1, with 8 bases fitting TRBD2. This CDR3 comprises 15 residues. V was clipped by 5 bases and J by 0 bases; unmatched bases: 3. The germline gives CDR1 SGHVS, CDR2 FQNEAQ. As DNA, the CDR3 is TGTGCCAGCAGCCAAGCGGGAGTCTCCTACAATGAGCAGTTCTTC. As protein: CASSQAGVSYNEQFF.

This chain joins TRBV18 and TRBJ2-1; 11 positions agree with TRBD2. With V trimmed by 3 bases and J by 5 bases, 6 bases remained unmatched. CDR1 KGHSH and CDR2 LQKENI come from the germline V gene. There are 16 residues in the CDR3. In DNA, the CDR3 is TGTGCCAGCTCACCCTACGGGACTAGCGGAAACAATGAGCAGTTCTTC. Amino acid sequence: CASSPYGTSGNNEQFF.

This clone was recorded once. The J gene is TRBJ1-1, the V gene TRBV6-5; D is perhaps TRBD1 (5 bases). Germline CDR1 MNHEY, CDR2 SVGAGI. This CDR3 contains 14 residues. V was trimmed by 2 bases and J by 4 bases, leaving 11 bases between them. CDR3 sequence (DNA): TGTGCCAGCAGTTACGACAGAAGGACCACTGAAGCTTTCTTT. Translated: CASSYDRRTTEAFF.

A few counts support this clone. This chain connects TRBV5-8 to TRBJ2-3; 9 bases match TRBD2. Unmatched junction bases numbered 7, after V lost 4 bases and J lost 1 base. The CDR3 length is 16 residues. The germline gives CDR1 SGHTS, CDR2 YDEGEE. CDR3 in amino acids: CASSLRRTSGTDTQYF. CDR3 nucleotide sequence: TGTGCCAGCAGCCTTCGCCGGACTAGCGGCACAGATACGCAGTATTTT.

The rearrangement joins TRBV5-5 to TRBJ2-3; the match to TRBD1 covers 7 bases. The CDR3 is 15 amino acids. From germline, CDR1 is SGHKS and CDR2 YYEKEE (reference sequence). V shed 5 bases, J shed 2 bases, and the junction held 8 bases outside the gene matches. The CDR3 DNA sequence: TGTGCCAGCAGTTGGATGGGACAGACCACAGATACGCAGTATTTT. Its translation is CASSWMGQTTDTQYF.

The CDR3 reads CASSDRRSPVVNEKLFF. In DNA form, the CDR3 reads TGTGCCAGCAGTGATAGACGCTCCCCGGTAGTTAATGAAAAACTGTTTTTT. The chain couples TRBV25-1 to TRBJ1-4; D remains unclear. There are 17 residues in the CDR3. The V and J ends lost 3 bases and 4 bases respectively, with 18 bases between them. Germline V gives CDR1 MGHDK, CDR2 SYGVNS. Full variable domain (missing parts from reference TRBV25-1 and TRBJ1-4): EADIYQTPRYLVIGTGKKITLECSQTMGHDKMYWYQQDPGMELHLIHYSYGVNSTEKGDLSSESTVSRIRTEHFPLTLESARPSHTSQYLCASSDRRSPVVNEKLFFGSGTQLSVL.

The chain couples TRBV7-2 to TRBJ2-6, with D unclear. Per the germline V gene, CDR1 is SGHTA and CDR2 is FQGNSA. Deletions cut 5 bases from V and 0 bases from J, with 5 bases between. The CDR3 is 14 amino acids. Here the CDR3 DNA reads TGTGCCAGCAGCCCCGTCTCTGGGGCCAACGTCCTGACTTTC. As protein: CASSPVSGANVLTF.